Below, 20 T cell receptor beta chains from the same sample are listed, as sequenced in a study of blood T cell repertoires in COVID-19. The assay was immunoSEQ multiplex PCR, and TCRdb's table has in-frame clones only and misses some. In the table there are roughly 67,000 clones, approximately 80% of which are singletons. Sequencing was performed on peripheral blood. These TCRs come from a woman between 55 and 75 years old with acute or convalescent COVID-19.

The rearrangement uses TRBV3-1 (or the pseudogene TRBV3-2) and TRBJ2-4; 10 bases are a match to TRBD1. CDR1 is LGHDT and CDR2 is YNNKEL in the germline V gene (reference sequence). The V segment lost 6 bases and the J segment 6 bases; nucleotides outside the gene matches: 8. The CDR3 has 15 residues. The CDR3 is CASSGTGEGGNIQYF. The CDR3 DNA is TGTGCCAGCAGTGGGACAGGGGAGGGTGGAAACATTCAGTACTTC.

The J gene is TRBJ1-2, the V gene TRBV6-5; 7 bases are shared with TRBD1. CDR3 length: 14 amino acids. The junction had 3 bases not matched to a gene; V was cut back by 4 bases and J by 1 base. Germline V gene data show CDR1 as MNHEY and CDR2 as SVGAGI. The CDR3 sequence: CASSSTGINYGYTF. For the CDR3, the DNA is TGTGCCAGCAGTTCGACAGGGATTAACTATGGCTACACCTTC.

The chain recombines TRBV19 with TRBJ1-4; D is unclear. The CDR3 length is 15 residues. V lost 3 bases and J 5 bases, leaving 13 bases between the germline ends. In germline, CDR1 is LNHDA, CDR2 SQIVND (reference sequence). CDR3 bases: TGTGCCAGTAGTATGGCCCGGGGAGGGAATGAAAAACTGTTTTTT. This sequence encodes CASSMARGGNEKLFF. The whole variable domain, filled in from reference TRBV19 and TRBJ1-4, reads DGGITQSPKYLFRKEGQNVTLSCEQNLNHDAMYWYRQDPGQGLRLIYYSQIVNDFQKGDIAEGYSVSREKKESFPLTVTSAQKNPTAFYLCASSMARGGNEKLFFGSGTQLSVL.

This chain uses TRBV19 with TRBJ1-6, with unresolved D. CDR1 is LNHDA and CDR2 is SQIVND in the germline V gene (reference sequence). V lost 10 bases, J lost 3 bases, and 10 bases lay in between. The CDR3 extends over 13 amino acids. The CDR3 region is CATGEGYNSPLHF. The CDR3 bases are TGTGCCACCGGGGAGGGCTATAATTCACCCCTCCACTTT.

The genes are TRBV5-1 and TRBJ1-1; the match to TRBD1 covers 7 bases. From germline, CDR1 is SGHRS and CDR2 YFSETQ. The CDR3 sequence is 16 residues long. V shed 0 bases and J 3 bases; nucleotides not matched to a gene: 8. The DNA of the CDR3 is TGCGCCAGCAGCTTGGCTGGACAGGCTCCGGACACTGAAGCTTTCTTT. Protein: CASSLAGQAPDTEAFF.

The V gene is TRBV5-1, the J gene TRBJ1-2; 8 positions match TRBD1. After removal of 8 bases from V and 5 bases from J, the junction contained 11 bases not matched to a gene. The length of the CDR3 is 14 residues. Germline V gene data show CDR1 as SGHRS and CDR2 as YFSETQ. The CDR3 DNA sequence: TGCGCCAGTGTGGGACAGGCTCAGGGGTATGGCTACACCTTC. As protein: CASVGQAQGYGYTF.

Ten or more counts support this clone. The V gene is TRBV6-5, the J gene TRBJ1-2, with D perhaps TRBD1 (6 bases). There are 13 residues in the CDR3. Per germline, CDR1 MNHEY and CDR2 SVGAGI. Trimming took off 6 bases at V and 5 bases at J, with 13 bases between the two ends. CDR3 residues: CASSPTGNYGYTF. DNA for the CDR3: TGTGCCAGCAGCCCCACAGGGAATTATGGCTACACCTTC.

The chain has TRBV29-1 and TRBJ1-1; 9 nucleotides line up with TRBD1. The CDR3 totals 13 residues. CDR1 is SQVTM, CDR2 ANQGSEA, per germline. Losses at the gene ends were 6 bases for V and 4 bases for J; bases not matched to a gene: 6. The CDR3, as DNA: TGCAGCGTCGCCGGGACAGGGTTCACTGAAGCTTTCTTT. Amino acids: CSVAGTGFTEAFF.

This clone showed up just a few times. V gene TRBV29-1 combines with J gene TRBJ1-5, with D perhaps TRBD1 (6 bases). V gave up 4 bases and J gave up 7 bases, with 11 bases separating them. The germline V gene encodes CDR1 SQVTM and CDR2 ANQGSEA. The CDR3 totals 12 residues. The CDR3 DNA is TGCAGCGTTGGACAGGACCAACAGCCCCAGCATTTT. Translated, it gives CSVGQDQQPQHF. Full variable domain (outside the CDR3, taken from reference TRBV29-1 and TRBJ1-5): SAVISQKPSRDICQRGTSLTIQCQVDSQVTMMFWYRQQPGQSLTLIATANQGSEATYESGFVIDKFPISRPNLTFSTLTVSNMSPEDSSIYLCSVGQDQQPQHFGDGTRLSIL.

V usage is TRBV9 and J usage is TRBJ2-2; TRBD1 matches 7 bases. The CDR3 is 14 amino acids. V was pared by 2 bases and J by 8 bases, with 6 bases of the junction left unmatched. Germline V gene sequence: CDR1 SGDLS, CDR2 YYNGEE. CDR3 in DNA: TGTGCCAGCAGCGTTACAGGGGTGGTGGGGGAGCTGTTTTTT. Translation gives CASSVTGVVGELFF.

This sequence joins TRBV6-1 and TRBJ1-4; D not resolved. V was clipped by 4 bases and J by 2 bases, with 14 bases between them. Germline-derived CDR1 and CDR2 are MNHNS and SASEGT. The CDR3 totals 16 residues. Written as DNA, the CDR3 is TGTGCCAGCAGTGGAGGGCTGGGATACACTAATGAAAAACTGTTTTTT. Its translation is CASSGGLGYTNEKLFF.

A single count supports this clone. The chain has TRBV19 and TRBJ1-1, with unresolved D. Germline CDR1 and CDR2: LNHDA and SQIVND (reference sequence). V lost 3 bases to trimming and J lost 4 bases, with 9 bases between them. The CDR3 runs to 13 residues. The CDR3 region is CASSIGSSTEAFF. The CDR3 region has the DNA TGTGCCAGTAGTATCGGGAGCTCCACTGAAGCTTTCTTT.

The chain uses TRBV10-3 and TRBJ1-2, with TRBD1 identical over 7 bases. V dropped 4 bases and J dropped 8; count of bases not matched to a gene: 13. This CDR3 region has 15 residues. The V gene's germline CDR1 is ENHRY and CDR2 SYGVKD. CDR3 nucleotide sequence: TGTGCCATCAGTGTATCGGGGCAGGGGGAGCAAGGCTACACCTTC. It codes for CAISVSGQGEQGYTF.

The V gene is TRBV15, the J gene TRBJ1-1, with D maybe TRBD1 (5 bases). The CDR3 is 14 amino acids. V was clipped by 3 bases and J by 12 bases, with 20 bases between them. Per germline, CDR1 LNHNV and CDR2 YYDKDF (reference sequence). The CDR3 DNA reads TGTGCCACCAGCAGGCTGGCGGACATCCCAACTCCTTTCTTT. It specifies CATSRLADIPTPFF.

The chain uses TRBV6-5 and TRBJ2-3, with no clear D. V was trimmed by 6 bases and J by 6 bases, leaving 16 bases between them. The CDR3 runs to 14 residues. CDR1 is MNHEY and CDR2 is SVGAGI in the germline V gene. CDR3 region: CASSPAPQADTQYF. The CDR3 bases are TGTGCCAGCAGCCCCGCGCCCCAGGCCGATACGCAGTATTTT.

For this clone: The same CDR3 can be traced to other DNA sequences in this sample. The chain's CDR3 is CASSLGGDQPQHF. In DNA, the CDR3 is TGCGCCAGCAGCTTGGGGGGGGATCAGCCCCAGCATTTT. The chain carries TRBV5-1 and TRBJ1-5; tentatively, D is TRBD1 (5 bases). The CDR3 has 13 residues. The V end was cut by 0 bases, the J end by 5 bases, with 6 bases between. Germline V lookup: CDR1 SGHRS, CDR2 YFSETQ.

CDR3 coding DNA: TGTGCCAGCAGCCGATACGACAGGGGGTCGACTGAAGCTTTCTTT. This encodes CASSRYDRGSTEAFF. This sequence joins TRBV5-4 and TRBJ1-1, with 9 bases fitting TRBD1. The length of the CDR3 is 15 residues. The germline V gene has CDR1 SGHNT and CDR2 YYREEE (reference sequence). Trimming took 4 bases from V and 5 from J; bases not matched to a gene: 9. Full variable domain (outside the CDR3, taken from reference TRBV5-4 and TRBJ1-1): ETGVTQSPTHLIKTRGQQVTLRCSSQSGHNTVSWYQQALGQGPQFIFQYYREEENGRGNFPPRFSGLQFPNYSSELNVNALELDDSALYLCASSRYDRGSTEAFFGQGTRLTVV.

The rearrangement links TRBV7-3 to TRBJ1-1; D is perhaps TRBD1 (6 bases). Trimming removed 5 bases at V and 0 bases at J, with 19 bases between. Germline assignment: CDR1 SGHTA and CDR2 FQGTGA. This CDR3 has 17 residues. CDR3 amino acids: CASSPRPTGAMNTEAFF. CDR3 DNA sequence: TGTGCCAGCAGCCCTCGGCCGACAGGCGCTATGAACACTGAAGCTTTCTTT.

This chain connects TRBV6-1 to TRBJ1-6; D ambiguous. The CDR3 covers 13 residues. Germline CDR1 is MNHNS and CDR2 is SASEGT. Trimming removed 2 bases at V and 10 bases at J, with 9 bases between. The CDR3 sequence: CASSESSRSPLHF. The CDR3 DNA is TGTGCCAGCAGTGAATCTTCCAGATCACCCCTCCACTTT.

The V call is TRBV19, the J call TRBJ1-4; 8 nucleotides line up with TRBD1. With V trimmed by 8 bases and J by 5 bases, 7 bases remained unmatched. Germline-derived CDR1 and CDR2 are LNHDA and SQIVND (reference sequence). The CDR3 runs to 14 residues. The CDR3 here is CASAQGGKNEKLFF. The CDR3 DNA sequence: TGTGCCAGTGCACAGGGGGGGAAGAATGAAAAACTGTTTTTT.